This T cell receptor (beta chain) was sequenced for a study of cytomegalovirus exposure and HLA in healthy donors. Study as a whole: Early on, a data release was issued that held tens of millions of unique TCRs from HLA-typed donors.

With 60 Vbeta and 13 Jbeta primers, the PCR was carried out. Only in-frame clones appear in the TCRdb table, and some are missing; sequencing was by immunoSEQ multiplex PCR. The data hold 100,000 to 150,000 clones, with about 84% observed a single time. The V gene's germline CDR1 is SGHVS and CDR2 FQNEAQ. The CDR3 extends over 13 amino acids. The V and J ends lost 7 bases and 5 bases respectively, with 14 bases between them. This clone appeared once. Its antigen is not identified. Regarding the study as a whole: Trimming of TCR beta V- and J-genes showed a link, identified in a later analysis, to a missense DCLRE1C variant. It was reportedly the case that the classifier diagnosed cytomegalovirus status with high specificity and sensitivity. According to a later analysis, donors in an Asian-associated ancestry cluster reportedly had fewer N-insertions than the roughly 670-donor mean.

The TCR comes from a man between 18 and 29 years old in good health and CMV-seropositive. The specimen was PBMCs. The chain is built from TRBV7-8 and TRBJ1-1; perhaps TRBD1 as D (6 bases). CDR3 sequence: CASKAGVSTEAFF. As DNA, the CDR3 is TGTGCCAGCAAGGCAGGGGTATCTACTGAAGCTTTCTTT.